This T cell receptor (beta chain) stems from a study of regulatory T cells in long-lasting Graves disease. The time point was: persistent/refractory GD, antithyroid drugs over 5 years with positive TRAb. PBMC-derived RNA was used for the TCR library. Each patient gave 7.5 to 9 milliliters of EDTA-anticoagulated peripheral blood. This clonotype has ten or more counts. Germline V gives CDR1 SQVTM, CDR2 ANQGSEA. CDR3 length: 15 amino acids. With V trimmed by 4 bases and J by 7 bases, 12 bases remained unmatched. Construction of the TCR beta libraries employed iRepertoire HTBI primers in conjunction with Arm-PCR of CDR3 regions. MiXCR was run by TCRdb on the multiplex PCR reads, yielding one entry per CDR3 protein. The sample consists of roughly 470,000 distinct CDR3 sequences, more than 20% of them appearing once.

This material consisted of peripheral blood mononuclear cells (PBMCs), taken when the disease was refractory, from a patient treated with antithyroid drugs. This rearrangement joins TRBV29-1 to TRBJ2-7; 11 nucleotides match TRBD2. The clonotype was recovered from a female donor with Graves disease. The CDR3: CSVAPTSGSAYEQYF. The CDR3 nucleotides are TGCAGCGTTGCCCCCACTAGCGGGAGTGCTTATGAGCAGTACTTC.